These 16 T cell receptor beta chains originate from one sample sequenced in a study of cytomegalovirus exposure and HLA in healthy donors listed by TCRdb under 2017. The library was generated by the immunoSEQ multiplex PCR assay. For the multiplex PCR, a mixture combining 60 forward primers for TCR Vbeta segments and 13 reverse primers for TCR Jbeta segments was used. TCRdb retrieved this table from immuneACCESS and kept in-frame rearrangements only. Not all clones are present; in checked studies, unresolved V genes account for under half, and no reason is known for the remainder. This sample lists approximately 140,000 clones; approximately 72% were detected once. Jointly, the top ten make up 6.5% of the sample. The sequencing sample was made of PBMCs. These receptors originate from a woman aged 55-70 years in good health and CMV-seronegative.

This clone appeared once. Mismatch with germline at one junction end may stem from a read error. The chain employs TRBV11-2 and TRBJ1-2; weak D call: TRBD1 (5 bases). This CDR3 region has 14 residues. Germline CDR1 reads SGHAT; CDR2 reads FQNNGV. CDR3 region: CANSLFRGLYGYTF. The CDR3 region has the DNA TGTGCCAACAGCTTATTCCGGGGACTTTATGGCTACACCTTC.

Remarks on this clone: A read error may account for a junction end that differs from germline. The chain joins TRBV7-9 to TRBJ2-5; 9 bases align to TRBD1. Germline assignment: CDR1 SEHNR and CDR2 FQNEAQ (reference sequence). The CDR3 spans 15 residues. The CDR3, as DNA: TGTTCCAGCAGCACCGGGACAGGGTACCAAGAGACCCAGTACTTC. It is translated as CSSSTGTGYQETQYF. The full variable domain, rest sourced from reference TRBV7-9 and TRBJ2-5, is DTGVSQNPRHKITKRGQNVTFRCDPISEHNRLYWYRQTLGQGPEFLTYFQNEAQLEKSRLLSDRFSAERPKGSFSTLEIQRTEQGDSAMYLCSSSTGTGYQETQYFGPGTRLLVL.

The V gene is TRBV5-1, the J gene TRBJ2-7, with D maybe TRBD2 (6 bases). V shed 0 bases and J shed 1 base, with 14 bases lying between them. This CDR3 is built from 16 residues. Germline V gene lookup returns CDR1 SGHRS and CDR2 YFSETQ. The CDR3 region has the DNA TGCGCCAGCAGCTTGGCGGTCATTAGCGGATCCTACGAGCAGTACTTC. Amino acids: CASSLAVISGSYEQYF.

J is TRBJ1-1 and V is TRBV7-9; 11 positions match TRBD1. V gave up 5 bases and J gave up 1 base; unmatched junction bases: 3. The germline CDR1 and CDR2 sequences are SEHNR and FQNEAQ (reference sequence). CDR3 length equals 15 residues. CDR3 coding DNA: TGTGCCAGCAGCCGGGGACAGGGGGGGAACACTGAAGCTTTCTTT. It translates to CASSRGQGGNTEAFF. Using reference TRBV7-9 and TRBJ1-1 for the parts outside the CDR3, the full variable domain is DTGVSQNPRHKITKRGQNVTFRCDPISEHNRLYWYRQTLGQGPEFLTYFQNEAQLEKSRLLSDRFSAERPKGSFSTLEIQRTEQGDSAMYLCASSRGQGGNTEAFFGQGTRLTVV.

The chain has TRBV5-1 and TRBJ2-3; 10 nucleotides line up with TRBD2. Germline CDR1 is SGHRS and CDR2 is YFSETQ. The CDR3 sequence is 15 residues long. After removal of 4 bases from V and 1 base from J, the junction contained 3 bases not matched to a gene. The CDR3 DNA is TGCGCCAGCAGCAGGCTAGCGGGAGGCACAGATACGCAGTATTTT. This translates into CASSRLAGGTDTQYF.

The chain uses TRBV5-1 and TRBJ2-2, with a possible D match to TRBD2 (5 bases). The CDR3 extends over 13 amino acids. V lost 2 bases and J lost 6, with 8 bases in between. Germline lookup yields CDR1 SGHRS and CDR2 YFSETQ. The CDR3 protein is CASSLIGAGELFF. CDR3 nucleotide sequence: TGCGCCAGCAGCTTAATCGGGGCCGGGGAGCTGTTTTTT. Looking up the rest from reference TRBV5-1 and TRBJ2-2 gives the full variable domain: KAGVTQTPRYLIKTRGQQVTLSCSPISGHRSVSWYQQTPGQGLQFLFEYFSETQRNKGNFPGRFSGRQFSNSRSEMNVSTLELGDSALYLCASSLIGAGELFFGEGSRLTVL.

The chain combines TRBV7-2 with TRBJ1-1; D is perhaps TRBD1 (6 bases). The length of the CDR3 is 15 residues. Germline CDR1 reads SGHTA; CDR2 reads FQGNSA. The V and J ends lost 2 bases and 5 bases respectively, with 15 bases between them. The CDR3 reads CASSLTGGAGTEAFF. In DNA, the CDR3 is TGTGCCAGCAGCTTAACTGGGGGGGCCGGAACTGAAGCTTTCTTT.

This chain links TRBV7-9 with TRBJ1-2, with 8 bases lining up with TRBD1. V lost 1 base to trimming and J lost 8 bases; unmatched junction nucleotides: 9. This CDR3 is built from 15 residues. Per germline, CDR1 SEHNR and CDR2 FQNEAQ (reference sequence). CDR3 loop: CASSLVETGAGGYTF. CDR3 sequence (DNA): TGTGCCAGCAGCTTAGTCGAGACAGGGGCCGGCGGCTACACCTTC.

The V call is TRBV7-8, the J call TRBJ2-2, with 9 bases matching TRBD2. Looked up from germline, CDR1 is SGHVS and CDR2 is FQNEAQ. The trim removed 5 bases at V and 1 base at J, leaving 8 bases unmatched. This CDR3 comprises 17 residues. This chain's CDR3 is CASSAFRLAVNTGELFF. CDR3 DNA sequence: TGTGCCAGCAGCGCCTTCCGACTAGCGGTGAACACCGGGGAGCTGTTTTTT.

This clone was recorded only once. CDR3 bases: TGTGCCAGCAGCTTAGGGGGGGGGACGGGCCCGAATGAGCAGTTCTTC. This encodes CASSLGGGTGPNEQFF. This sequence joins TRBV7-9 and TRBJ2-1; TRBD2 matches at 7 bases. Per germline, CDR1 SEHNR and CDR2 FQNEAQ (reference sequence). V gave up 1 base and J gave up 7 bases; unmatched junction bases: 10. CDR3 length: 16 amino acids.

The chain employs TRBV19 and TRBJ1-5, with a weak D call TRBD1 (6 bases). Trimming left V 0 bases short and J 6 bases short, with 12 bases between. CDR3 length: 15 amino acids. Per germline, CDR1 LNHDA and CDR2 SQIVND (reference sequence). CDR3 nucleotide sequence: TGTGCCAGTAGTATAGATCCGTCAGGGGTTCAGCCCCAGCATTTT. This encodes CASSIDPSGVQPQHF.

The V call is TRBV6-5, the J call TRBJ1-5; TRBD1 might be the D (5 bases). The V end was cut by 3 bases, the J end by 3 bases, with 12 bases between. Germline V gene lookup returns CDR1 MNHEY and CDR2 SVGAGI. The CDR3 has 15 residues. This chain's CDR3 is CASSYVRAPNQPQHF. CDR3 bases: TGTGCCAGCAGTTATGTCAGGGCACCCAATCAGCCCCAGCATTTT.

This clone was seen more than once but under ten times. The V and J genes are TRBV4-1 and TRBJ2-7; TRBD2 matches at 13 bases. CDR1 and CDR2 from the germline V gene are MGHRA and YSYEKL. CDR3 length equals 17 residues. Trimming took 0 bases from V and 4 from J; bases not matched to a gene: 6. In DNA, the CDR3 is TGCGCCAGCAGCCAAGACTCCAGACTAGCGGGAGGTTACGAGCAGTACTTC. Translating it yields CASSQDSRLAGGYEQYF.

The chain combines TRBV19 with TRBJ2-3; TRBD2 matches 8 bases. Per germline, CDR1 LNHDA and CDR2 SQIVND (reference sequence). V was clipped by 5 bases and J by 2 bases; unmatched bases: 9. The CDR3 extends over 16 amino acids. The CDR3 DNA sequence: TGTGCCAGTAGTCCACTCGGACTAGCCTCCACAGATACGCAGTATTTT. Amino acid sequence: CASSPLGLASTDTQYF. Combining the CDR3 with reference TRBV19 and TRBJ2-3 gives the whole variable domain DGGITQSPKYLFRKEGQNVTLSCEQNLNHDAMYWYRQDPGQGLRLIYYSQIVNDFQKGDIAEGYSVSREKKESFPLTVTSAQKNPTAFYLCASSPLGLASTDTQYFGPGTRLTVL.

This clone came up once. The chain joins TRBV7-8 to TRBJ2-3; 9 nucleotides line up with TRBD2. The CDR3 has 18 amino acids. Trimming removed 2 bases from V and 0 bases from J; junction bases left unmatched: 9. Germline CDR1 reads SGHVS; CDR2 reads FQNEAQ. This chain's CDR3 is CASSLRVSGGLSTDTQYF. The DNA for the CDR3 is TGTGCCAGCAGCTTACGGGTTAGCGGGGGACTTAGCACAGATACGCAGTATTTT.

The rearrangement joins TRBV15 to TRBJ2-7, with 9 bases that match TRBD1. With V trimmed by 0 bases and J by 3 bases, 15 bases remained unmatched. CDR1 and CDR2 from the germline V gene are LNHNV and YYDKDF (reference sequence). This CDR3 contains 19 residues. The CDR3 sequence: CATSRDRAKKPGQGYEQYF. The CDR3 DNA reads TGTGCCACCAGCAGAGATCGAGCTAAAAAACCGGGACAGGGCTACGAGCAGTACTTC.